This T cell receptor beta chain was sequenced during a study of cytomegalovirus exposure and HLA in healthy donors. There are 15 residues in the CDR3. The germline V and J ends were trimmed by 0 bases and 0 bases, with 9 bases remaining between them. CDR1 is LNHNV, CDR2 YYDKDF, per germline (reference sequence). Remarks on this clone: Its antigen is not known.

General study results and limits: Researchers reportedly found TCR beta sequences accurately predicted most subjects' HLA-A and HLA-B alleles.

PCR primers comprised 60 Vbeta and 13 Jbeta primers. Produced via immunoSEQ multiplex PCR; TCRdb's table is partial and in-frame only. Found here are a few hundred thousand clones, around 90% of them singletons; the top ten hold approximately 2.2%. J is TRBJ2-7 and V is TRBV15, with D possibly matching TRBD1 (5 bases). This receptor was taken from a woman between 18 and 29 years old in good health and CMV-seronegative. Sequencing used PBMCs. This chain's CDR3 is CATSRDPGFSYEQYF. The CDR3 region has the DNA TGTGCCACCAGCAGAGATCCAGGGTTCTCCTACGAGCAGTACTTC. The full variable domain, with the rest looked up from reference TRBV15 and TRBJ2-7, is DAMVIQNPRYQVTQFGKPVTLSCSQTLNHNVMYWYQQKSSQAPKLLFHYYDKDFNNEADTPDNFQSRRPNTSFCFLDIRSPGLGDTAMYLCATSRDPGFSYEQYFGPGTRLTVT.